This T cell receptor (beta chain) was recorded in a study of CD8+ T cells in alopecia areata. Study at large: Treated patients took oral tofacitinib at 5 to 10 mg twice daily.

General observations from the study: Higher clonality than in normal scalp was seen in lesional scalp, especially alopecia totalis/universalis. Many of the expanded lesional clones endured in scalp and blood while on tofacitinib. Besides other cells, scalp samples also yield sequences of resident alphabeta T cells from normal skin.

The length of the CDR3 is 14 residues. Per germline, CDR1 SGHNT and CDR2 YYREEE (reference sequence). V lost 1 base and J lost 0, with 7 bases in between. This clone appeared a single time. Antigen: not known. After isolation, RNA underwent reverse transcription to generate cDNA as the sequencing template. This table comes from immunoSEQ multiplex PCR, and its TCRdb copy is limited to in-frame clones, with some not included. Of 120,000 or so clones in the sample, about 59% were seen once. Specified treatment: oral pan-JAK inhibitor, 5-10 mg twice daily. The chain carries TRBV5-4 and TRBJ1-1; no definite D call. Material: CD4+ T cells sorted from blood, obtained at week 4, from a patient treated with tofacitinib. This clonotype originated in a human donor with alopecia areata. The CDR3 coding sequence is TGTGCCAGCAGCTTGTATCAGATGAACACTGAAGCTTTCTTT. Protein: CASSLYQMNTEAFF.